The 27 T cell receptor beta chains in this list originate from one sample, sequenced in a study of cytomegalovirus exposure and HLA in healthy donors (dated by TCRdb to 2017 to 2019). Library generation was performed with the immunoSEQ multiplex PCR assay. For the multiplex PCR, a mixture combining 60 forward primers for TCR Vbeta segments and 13 reverse primers for TCR Jbeta segments was used. TCRdb's version of the immuneACCESS table is confined to in-frame rearrangements and falls short of the full clone set. An unresolved V gene accounts for under half of the shortfall where checked; the remainder is of unknown origin. This sample is represented by about 190,000 clones; roughly 70% of them were singletons. 1.8% of the sample goes to the ten largest clones. Input material: PBMCs. The receptors stem from a woman aged 25 to 39 in good health and CMV-seronegative.

V gene TRBV4-3 combines with J gene TRBJ2-7, with 14 bases matching TRBD2. The length of the CDR3 is 16 residues. The junction had 2 bases not matched to a gene; V was cut back by 0 bases and J by 4 bases. Looked up from germline, CDR1 is LGHNA and CDR2 is YSLEER. CDR3 nucleotide sequence: TGCGCCAGCAGCCAAGAGGGACTAGCGGGAGCATACGAGCAGTACTTC. This codes for CASSQEGLAGAYEQYF.

The gene calls are TRBV7-9 and TRBJ2-5, with 9 bases matching TRBD1. CDR1 and CDR2 from the germline V gene are SEHNR and FQNEAQ (reference sequence). V trimming: 3 bases; J trimming: 5 bases; junction bases outside the gene matches: 4. There are 14 residues in the CDR3. This CDR3 reads CASSLGTGKETQYF. CDR3 bases: TGTGCCAGCAGCTTGGGGACAGGGAAGGAGACCCAGTACTTC.

A few counts support this clone. V and J are TRBV6-5 and TRBJ1-4; 7 nucleotides agree with TRBD1. V lost 0 bases, J lost 7 bases, and 5 bases stayed unmatched. The CDR3 is made up of 15 amino acids. Germline lookup yields CDR1 MNHEY and CDR2 SVGAGI. The CDR3: CASSYSNRGSEKLFF. The CDR3 nucleotides read TGTGCCAGCAGTTACTCGAACAGGGGTAGTGAAAAACTGTTTTTT.

The chain uses TRBV5-4 and TRBJ2-1; 9 nucleotides match TRBD2. The CDR3 loop spans 17 amino acids. V shed 0 bases, J shed 7 bases, and the junction held 11 bases outside the gene matches. Germline V gene data show CDR1 as SGHNT and CDR2 as YYREEE (reference sequence). The CDR3: CASSLDAGGPIGNEQFF. For the CDR3, the DNA is TGTGCCAGCAGCTTGGACGCGGGAGGGCCGATTGGGAATGAGCAGTTCTTC.

This chain joins TRBV2 and TRBJ1-1; D remains unclear. This CDR3 contains 12 residues. Germline V gene sequence: CDR1 SNHLY, CDR2 FYNNEI. The V end was cut by 7 bases, the J end by 7 bases, with 13 bases between. The CDR3 DNA reads TGTGCCAGCAACGGCAGGAAAGTTGAAGCTTTCTTT. This sequence encodes CASNGRKVEAFF.

In its sample, this clone was seen once. The rearrangement joins TRBV7-6 to TRBJ2-2; D remains ambiguous. Germline CDR1 is SGHVS and CDR2 is FNYEAQ. The CDR3 is 17 residues long. Deletions cut 1 base from V and 4 bases from J, with 16 bases between. CDR3 coding DNA: TGTGCCAGCAGCTTAGTGTCGGAGTTCCCTATCACCGGGGAGCTGTTTTTT. Its translation is CASSLVSEFPITGELFF.

The chain is built from TRBV9 and TRBJ2-2; no clear D. Germline V gene lookup returns CDR1 SGDLS and CDR2 YYNGEE. The CDR3 length is 12 residues. The V end was cut by 6 bases, the J end by 1 base, with 4 bases between. The CDR3 loop reads CASTMNTGELFF. In DNA, the CDR3 is TGTGCCAGCACCATGAACACCGGGGAGCTGTTTTTT.

The rearrangement joins TRBV19 to TRBJ1-6; possible D gene TRBD1, 6 bases. V was pared by 6 bases and J by 7 bases, with 10 bases between. Germline values: CDR1 LNHDA, CDR2 SQIVND (reference sequence). CDR3 size: 13 residues. The CDR3 reads CASSQGYNSPLHF. Written as DNA, the CDR3 is TGTGCCAGTAGCCAGGGGTACAATTCACCCCTCCACTTT.

J is TRBJ1-3 and V is TRBV29-1; no reliable D call. V was pared by 2 bases and J by 7 bases, with 15 bases between. From germline, CDR1 is SQVTM and CDR2 ANQGSEA. This CDR3 region has 14 residues. The CDR3 DNA is TGCAGCGTTGAATGGGCAGATCCCCGGAACACCATATATTTT. This gives the protein CSVEWADPRNTIYF.

This chain joins TRBV14 and TRBJ1-1; D uncertain. The germline V gene encodes CDR1 SGHDN and CDR2 FVKESK. Deletions cut 7 bases from V and 1 base from J, with 13 bases between. The CDR3 is 14 residues long. The CDR3 region is CASTRLAQNTEAFF. CDR3 nucleotides: TGTGCCAGCACCCGTCTGGCTCAGAACACTGAAGCTTTCTTT.

This clone was detected once. J is TRBJ2-7 and V is TRBV4-1; 11 bases match TRBD2. There are 15 residues in the CDR3. Per germline, CDR1 MGHRA and CDR2 YSYEKL. V gave up 4 bases and J gave up 0 bases; unmatched junction bases: 2. CDR3 region: CASSLTSGNSYEQYF. CDR3 DNA sequence: TGCGCCAGCAGCCTGACTAGCGGGAACTCCTACGAGCAGTACTTC.

The CDR3 nucleotides are TGTGCCAGCAGTGACTACGGCGGACAGCCCCAGCATTTT. Translating it yields CASSDYGGQPQHF. The V and J genes are TRBV2 and TRBJ1-5, with unresolved D. Deletions cut 3 bases from V and 7 bases from J, with 10 bases between. CDR1 and CDR2 (germline): SNHLY, FYNNEI. This CDR3 region has 13 residues.

The rearrangement uses TRBV19 and TRBJ1-5; D remains ambiguous. With 6 bases removed from V and 0 bases from J, the gap between germline ends came to 12 bases. The CDR3 runs to 15 residues. CDR1 and CDR2 from the germline V gene are LNHDA and SQIVND (reference sequence). CDR3 region: CASRVLHLSNQPQHF. The CDR3 DNA sequence: TGTGCCAGTAGGGTACTTCACCTTAGCAATCAGCCCCAGCATTTT.

The rearrangement uses TRBV4-2 and TRBJ2-3; the match to TRBD2 covers 10 bases. The CDR3 consists of 16 residues. The trim removed 1 base at V and 2 bases at J, leaving 3 bases unmatched. Germline V gene lookup returns CDR1 LGHNA and CDR2 YNFKEQ. The CDR3 DNA reads as TGTGCCAGCAGCCAAGGTACTAGCGGGGTCACAGATACGCAGTATTTT. Its translation: CASSQGTSGVTDTQYF.

The chain employs TRBV6-5 and TRBJ2-3, with 8 nucleotides matching TRBD2. The V gene's germline CDR1 is MNHEY and CDR2 SVGAGI. V trimming: 6 bases; J trimming: 4 bases; junction bases outside the gene matches: 9. The CDR3 spans 15 residues. The CDR3 DNA reads as TGTGCCAGCAGCCCGGGGAGCGGGGGATCAGATACGCAGTATTTT. This translates into CASSPGSGGSDTQYF.

This clone was detected only once. This sequence joins TRBV28 and TRBJ1-5; 8 bases align to TRBD1. CDR3 length: 15 residues. The germline V gene has CDR1 MDHEN and CDR2 SYDVKM. The ends lost 1 base at V and 6 bases at J; junction bases unmatched: 5. CDR3 in amino acids: CASSLYRTGSQPQHF. As DNA, the CDR3 is TGTGCCAGCAGTTTATATCGGACAGGGAGTCAGCCCCAGCATTTT.

This clone qualifies as medium-sized. The V gene is TRBV19, the J gene TRBJ2-7; 7 nucleotides align to TRBD1. V lost 3 bases and J lost 1; bases outside the gene matches: 3. The CDR3 sequence is 14 residues long. The germline V gene has CDR1 LNHDA and CDR2 SQIVND (reference sequence). The CDR3 DNA follows: TGTGCCAGTAGTATCGGGACAGAGTCCTACGAGCAGTACTTC. Translated: CASSIGTESYEQYF.

The CDR3 DNA is TGCGCCAGCAGCCCGAGCGGAGTTTCAGGTTACTCTGGAAACACCATATATTTT. Its protein is CASSPSGVSGYSGNTIYF. The V and J genes are TRBV4-1 and TRBJ1-3; D unresolved. The germline V and J ends were trimmed by 4 bases and 0 bases, with 19 bases remaining between them. The CDR3 has 18 amino acids. The V gene's germline CDR1 is MGHRA and CDR2 YSYEKL.

A few counts support this clone. The junction shows a germline mismatch at one end, possibly a read error. The V and J genes are TRBV30 and TRBJ2-1, with D perhaps matching TRBD2 (5 bases). The germline V gene encodes CDR1 GTSNPN and CDR2 SVGIG (reference sequence). There are 13 residues in the CDR3. The CDR3 DNA sequence: TGTGCCTGGGGAGGATCAACGGGGAGTGGATACGTCTTC. This codes for CAWGGSTGSGYVF.

The chain uses TRBV7-2 and TRBJ2-2; 9 bases are a match to TRBD2. CDR1 and CDR2 from the germline V gene are SGHTA and FQGNSA. J gave up 5 bases and V 1 base, and 11 bases lay outside the gene matches. There are 18 residues in the CDR3. The CDR3 loop reads CASSLGAGRGGRTGELFF. The CDR3 coding sequence is TGTGCCAGCAGCTTAGGGGCCGGGCGGGGGGGTCGGACCGGGGAGCTGTTTTTT.

Comment on this clone: Compared with germline, one end of the junction differs, possibly owing to a read error. The gene calls are TRBV9 and TRBJ2-5; TRBD2 agrees at 10 bases. This CDR3 has 16 amino acids. CDR1 is SGDLS and CDR2 is YYNGEE in the germline V gene. CDR3 sequence: CASGVVSSGSIGAQYF. In DNA, the CDR3 is TGTGCCAGCGGCGTAGTCTCTAGCGGGAGTATTGGGGCCCAGTACTTC.

The CDR3 nucleotides are TGTGCCAGCAGTCGGGACAAAGGAACCTCTGGAAACACCATATATTTT. Amino acid sequence: CASSRDKGTSGNTIYF. V is TRBV6-6 and J is TRBJ1-3; a possible D gene is TRBD1 (6 bases). The length of the CDR3 is 16 residues. The V gene's germline CDR1 is MNHNY and CDR2 SVGAGI (reference sequence). The V and J ends lost 5 bases and 0 bases respectively, with 14 bases between them.

Details on this clone: One junction end does not reproduce the germline sequence, and a read error may be involved. J is TRBJ1-4 and V is TRBV4-3; D might be TRBD1 (6 bases). This CDR3 spans 16 amino acids. Per the germline V gene, CDR1 is LGHNA and CDR2 is YSLEER. The CDR3, as DNA: TGCGCCAGAAGCCAGCTCAACAGGGTAGGGGATGAAAAACTGTTTTTT. Translated, it gives CARSQLNRVGDEKLFF.

The J gene is TRBJ2-7, the V gene TRBV5-1, with 8 nucleotides matching TRBD1. V was clipped by 0 bases and J by 1 base; unmatched bases: 6. Germline V gene data show CDR1 as SGHRS and CDR2 as YFSETQ. The CDR3 contains 16 residues. CDR3 in amino acids: CASSLVPGGESYEQYF. CDR3 sequence (DNA): TGCGCCAGCAGCTTGGTTCCAGGGGGCGAATCCTACGAGCAGTACTTC.

The V gene is TRBV5-6, the J gene TRBJ2-3; 8 positions match TRBD2. From germline, CDR1 is SGHDT and CDR2 YYEEEE. The CDR3 covers 14 residues. V dropped 2 bases and J dropped 5; count of bases not matched to a gene: 4. CDR3 nucleotides: TGTGCCAGCAGCTTCTGGCGGGAGGAAGATACGCAGTATTTT. Its protein product is CASSFWREEDTQYF.

In this sample, this clone turned up a few times. V is TRBV18 and J is TRBJ2-7; 10 bases match TRBD2. J gave up 5 bases and V 6 bases, and 4 bases lay outside the gene matches. This CDR3 has 13 residues. The germline V gene has CDR1 KGHSH and CDR2 LQKENI. In DNA form, the CDR3 reads TGTGCCAGCTCGGTGGGGACTAGCGACGAGCAGTACTTC. It translates to CASSVGTSDEQYF.

The chain uses TRBV5-6 and TRBJ1-5; a weak D match, TRBD1 (6 bases). With 4 bases removed from V and 6 bases from J, the gap between germline ends came to 11 bases. The CDR3 covers 13 residues. Germline assignment: CDR1 SGHDT and CDR2 YYEEEE. The CDR3 sequence: CASSNGTIQPQHF. The CDR3, as DNA: TGTGCCAGCAGCAACGGGACAATTCAGCCCCAGCATTTT.